This T cell receptor (beta chain) was recorded in a study of immune reconstitution after stem cell transplant in scleroderma (dated by TCRdb to between 2016 and 2019). The CDR3 spans 13 residues, from the cysteine through the phenylalanine. Just CDR3 DNA is preserved here, 39 bases in frame from base 1. Relative to germline, V is 5 bases shorter and J is 4 bases shorter, with 9 bases between their ends. As encoded in the germline V gene, CDR1 is SGHRS while CDR2 is YFSETQ. Library creation used RT-PCR. Instrument on record: Illumina MiSeq. Using fastp at Q25 and MiXCR, TCRdb reprocessed the public reads and kept productive beta chains. Here each entry gathers all rows of one CDR3 protein and keeps the most common genes and DNA. For this sample there are about 2,400 distinct CDR3 sequences; 10% to 14% appear just once. The ten largest clonotypes hold around 30% of the sample. About this clonotype: It lacks a known antigen. No base qualities exist here, and no much larger clone lies one base off it.

This clonotype was obtained from a female donor with systemic sclerosis. The rearrangement joined TRBV5-1 to TRBJ1-4; too little of a D gene remains to name it. Sampling was carried out before or after autologous hematopoietic stem cell transplantation (not recorded which). The DNA is TGCGCCAGCAGACGCCGGGATAATGAAAAACTGTTTTTT. The encoded protein is CASRRRDNEKLFF.